This paragraph covers one T cell receptor beta chain sequence. Its antigen remains unknown. Clones were read by immunoSEQ multiplex PCR, and TCRdb kept only the in-frame ones, dropping some. The table lists 200,000 to 300,000 clones, 88% of them singletons, with around 11% in the top ten. This sample was included in a study of Ad26.COV2.S vaccination and SARS-CoV-2 variants. The study, taken as a whole, reports: Vaccine and placebo groups showed comparable non-spike TCR breadth.

Treatment denoted: roughly 20 received Ad26.COV2.S at low or high dose, single or two shots; about 5 received placebo; per-sample allocation not given. Day 63 after the first injection of vaccine or placebo was the sampling time. The germline gives CDR1 MNHEY, CDR2 SVGEGT. The CDR3 contains 17 residues. J was trimmed by 4 bases and V by 5 bases; bases with no gene match: 13. Sequencing was performed on peripheral blood, taken in a trial of Ad26.COV2.S vaccine versus placebo. The chain combines TRBV6-2 or TRBV6-3 with TRBJ2-1; 8 nucleotides align to TRBD2. This receptor was taken from a person between 18 and 60 years old who received the Ad26.COV2.S COVID-19 vaccine or a placebo. Written as DNA, the CDR3 is TGTGCCAGCAGTCTCCAGGGAGCGGGGGCCTTTTACAATGAGCAGTTCTTC. It translates to CASSLQGAGAFYNEQFF.